This T cell receptor beta chain emerged from a study of T cell responses to AZD1222 COVID-19 vaccine (dated by TCRdb to the early 2020s). Regarding the research as a whole: TCR sequencing covered fewer than 250 trial participants: 200 to 210 given two doses of AZD1222 and around 26 given two doses of MenACWY control vaccine. Enrollment into the trials was organized by age into subgroups of 18-55, 56-69 and 70-plus years, and those subgroups contained roughly 150, 30 and 60 TCR-sequenced participants, respectively.

The germline V gene sets CDR1 to SQVTM and CDR2 to ANQGSEA. The trim is 7 bases for V and 0 bases for J, with a gap of 18 bases between the germline ends. From the cysteine through the phenylalanine, the CDR3 covers 16 amino acids. Only CDR3 DNA remains: 48 bases, in frame from the first base. About this clone: Its antigen remains undetermined. No per-base quality is available; no much larger clone lies one base away.

Here is what the overall study found, with its caveats: In the small 56-69-year group, the increase in depth fell short of significance, most likely because of low power. Conclusions about previously exposed vaccinees are limited because only 5 or 6 AZD1222 recipients were SARS-CoV-2 seropositive at baseline. Vaccine-associated CD4 TCRs spanned the whole spike protein, with dominant responses in regions 160-218 and 743-854. Epitopes outside the regions mutated in the B.1.351 and B.1.1.7 variants were reportedly recognized by nearly half of the unique spike-specific TCRs. Participants were mostly white British, with more females than males. The authors suggested clonal diversity may have been underestimated. Because no day 14 peak-response samples were available, repertoires were characterized only after the peak T cell response. Spike-specific TCR breadth and depth rose significantly after two AZD1222 doses compared with day 0 and with MenACWY recipients.

Reading the label with the study, this specimen's time point is: about 28 days (+/-7) after the second vaccine dose. AZD1222 recipients with second doses at about 4 weeks or about 12 weeks were pooled, because spike-specific TCR depth and breadth did not differ between schedules. Vaccinee samples were obtained from the UK trials COV001 and COV002, which included a single-blind randomized controlled phase 2/3 trial of AZD1222 (ChAdOx1 nCoV-19) in healthy adults. For TCRbeta chain sequencing, PBMC samples from trial participants were taken at day 0 and at day 28 after the second dose. The CDR3 regions of human TCRbeta chains were analyzed by immunosequencing. Per the source publication's procedure: TCRs in the repertoires were matched against a reference library of SARS-CoV-2-specific TCRs that had been generated with the MIRA antigen-specificity platform. Breadth meant the fraction of unique TCRs that were SARS-CoV-2-associated, whereas depth meant the fraction of total T cells that were SARS-CoV-2-associated. Using the MIRA data, every spike-specific TCR was mapped to the spike region that the TCR reacted to and assigned to either a CD4 or a CD8 class. Log10-transformed breadth and depth values were compared by one-way ANOVA with Sidak's multiple comparisons tests. The source is immuneACCESS, and TCRdb retained only in-frame sequences with V and J called. Part of the clones is not carried over; for the studies checked, unresolved V genes explain less than half of this, and the remainder is unexplained. V and J calls and clone size follow that table, whereas D and trimming were derived from the DNA. Here the sample has tens of thousands of clones; roughly nine tenths occur a single time. The ten largest clonotypes hold 9% to 9.5% of the sample.

The source of this sequence is an adult who received the AZD1222 COVID-19 vaccine. The material was peripheral blood, obtained 28 days after the second AZD1222 dose. This receptor chain uses TRBV29-1 and TRBJ2-2, with the D call perhaps TRBD1 or TRBD2, as 5 bases match in each case. Here is the DNA: TGCAGCGGATCAGCCACCGGGACCGCGAACACCGGGGAGCTGTTTTTT. This codes for CSGSATGTANTGELFF.